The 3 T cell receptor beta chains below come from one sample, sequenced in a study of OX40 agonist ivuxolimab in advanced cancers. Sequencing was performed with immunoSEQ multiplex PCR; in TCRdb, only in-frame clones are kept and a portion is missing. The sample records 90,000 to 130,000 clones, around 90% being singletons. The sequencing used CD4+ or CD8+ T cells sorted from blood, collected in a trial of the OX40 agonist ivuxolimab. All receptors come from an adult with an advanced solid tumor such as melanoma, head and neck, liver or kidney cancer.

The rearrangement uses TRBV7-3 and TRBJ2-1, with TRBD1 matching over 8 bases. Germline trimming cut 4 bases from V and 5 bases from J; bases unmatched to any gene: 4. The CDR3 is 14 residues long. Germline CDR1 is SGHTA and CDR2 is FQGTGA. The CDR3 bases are TGTGCCAGCAGCTCAAGGACAGGGAACAATGAGCAGTTCTTC. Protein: CASSSRTGNNEQFF.

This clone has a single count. The CDR3 bases are TGTGCCAGCAGTTACCGGGCAGGGAACACTGAAGCTTTCTTT. This translates into CASSYRAGNTEAFF. V gene TRBV6-5 combines with J gene TRBJ1-1; no clear D. V shed 2 bases and J shed 1 base, with 8 bases lying between them. The CDR3 length is 14 residues. Germline-derived CDR1 and CDR2 are MNHEY and SVGAGI.

CDR3 nucleotide sequence: TGTGCCAGCGCACGGGACGCGAGCTCCTACGAGCAGTACTTC. Protein: CASARDASSYEQYF. This chain connects TRBV7-3 to TRBJ2-7; D is tentatively TRBD1 or TRBD2 (5 bases each). The length of the CDR3 is 14 residues. V lost 8 bases and J lost 0, with 14 bases in between. Per the germline V gene, CDR1 is SGHTA and CDR2 is FQGTGA.